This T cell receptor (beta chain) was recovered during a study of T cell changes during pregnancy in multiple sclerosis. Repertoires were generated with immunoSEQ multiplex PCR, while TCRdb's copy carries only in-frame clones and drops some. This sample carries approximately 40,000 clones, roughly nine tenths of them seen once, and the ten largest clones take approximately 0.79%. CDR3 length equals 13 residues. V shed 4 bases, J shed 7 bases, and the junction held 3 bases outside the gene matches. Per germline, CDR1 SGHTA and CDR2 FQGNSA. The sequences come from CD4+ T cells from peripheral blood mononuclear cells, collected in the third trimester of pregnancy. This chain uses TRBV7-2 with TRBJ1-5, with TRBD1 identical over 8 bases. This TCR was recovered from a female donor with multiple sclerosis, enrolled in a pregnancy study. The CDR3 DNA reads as TGTGCCAGCAGCTGGACAGGGAAACAGCCCCAGCATTTT. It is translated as CASSWTGKQPQHF.